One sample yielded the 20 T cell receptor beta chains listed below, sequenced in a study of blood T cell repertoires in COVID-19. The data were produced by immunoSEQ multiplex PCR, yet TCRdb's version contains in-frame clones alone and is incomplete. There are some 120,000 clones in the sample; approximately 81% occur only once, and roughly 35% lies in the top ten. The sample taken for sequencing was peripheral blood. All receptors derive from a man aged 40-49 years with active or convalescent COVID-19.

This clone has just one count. CDR3 residues: CASSMTGYEKLFF. The CDR3 DNA follows: TGTGCCAGTAGTATGACAGGGTACGAAAAACTGTTTTTT. The gene calls are TRBV19 and TRBJ1-4; TRBD1 aligns across 7 bases. The CDR3 runs 13 residues. CDR1 is LNHDA, CDR2 SQIVND, per germline (reference sequence). V shed 3 bases and J 8 bases; nucleotides not matched to a gene: 3.

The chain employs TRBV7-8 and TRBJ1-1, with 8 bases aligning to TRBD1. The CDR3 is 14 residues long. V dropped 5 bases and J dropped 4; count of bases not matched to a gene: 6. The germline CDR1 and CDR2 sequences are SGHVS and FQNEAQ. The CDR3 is CASSRIQGATEAFF. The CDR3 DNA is TGTGCCAGCAGCAGAATTCAGGGGGCCACTGAAGCTTTCTTT.

This chain's CDR3 is CASSASSGSSYEQYF. DNA of the CDR3: TGTGCCAGCAGCGCATCTAGCGGGAGCTCCTACGAGCAGTACTTC. V is TRBV9 and J is TRBJ2-7, with 10 positions matching TRBD2. V lost 3 bases to trimming and J lost 0 bases; unmatched junction nucleotides: 3. Per the germline V gene, CDR1 is SGDLS and CDR2 is YYNGEE. The CDR3 is 15 residues long.

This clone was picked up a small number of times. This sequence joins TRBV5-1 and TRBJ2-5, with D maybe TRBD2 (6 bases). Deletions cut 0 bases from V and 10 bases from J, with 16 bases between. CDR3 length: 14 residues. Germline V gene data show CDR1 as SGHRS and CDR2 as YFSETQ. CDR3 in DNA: TGCGCCAGCAGCTTGGCCGGGGACTCTAGAAGCCAGTACTTC. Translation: CASSLAGDSRSQYF.

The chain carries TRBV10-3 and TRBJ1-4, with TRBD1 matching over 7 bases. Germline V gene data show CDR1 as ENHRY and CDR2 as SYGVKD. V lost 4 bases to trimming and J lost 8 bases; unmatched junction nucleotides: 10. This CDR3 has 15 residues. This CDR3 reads CAISATTGESEKLFF. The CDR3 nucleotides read TGTGCCATCAGTGCCACCACAGGGGAGTCGGAAAAACTGTTTTTT.

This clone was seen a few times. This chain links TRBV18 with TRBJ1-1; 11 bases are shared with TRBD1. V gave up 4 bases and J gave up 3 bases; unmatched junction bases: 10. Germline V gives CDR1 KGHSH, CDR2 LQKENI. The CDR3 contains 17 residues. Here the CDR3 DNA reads TGTGCCAGCTCACAGACCGGGACAGGGGGAGGGGACACTGAAGCTTTCTTT. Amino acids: CASSQTGTGGGDTEAFF.

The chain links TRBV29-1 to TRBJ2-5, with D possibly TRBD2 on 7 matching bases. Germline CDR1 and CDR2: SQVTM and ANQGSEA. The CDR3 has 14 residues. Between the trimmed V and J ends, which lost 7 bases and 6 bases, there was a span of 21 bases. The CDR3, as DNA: TGCAGCGCCGGAGGGGGGGAGCGAGGAAAGACCCAGTACTTC. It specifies CSAGGGERGKTQYF.

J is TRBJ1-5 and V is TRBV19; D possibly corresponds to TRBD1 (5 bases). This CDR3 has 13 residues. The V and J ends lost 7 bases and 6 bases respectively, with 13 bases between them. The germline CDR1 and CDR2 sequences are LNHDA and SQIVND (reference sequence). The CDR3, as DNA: TGTGCCAGTACCGACCAGGGCGGTCAGCCCCAGCATTTT. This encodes CASTDQGGQPQHF.

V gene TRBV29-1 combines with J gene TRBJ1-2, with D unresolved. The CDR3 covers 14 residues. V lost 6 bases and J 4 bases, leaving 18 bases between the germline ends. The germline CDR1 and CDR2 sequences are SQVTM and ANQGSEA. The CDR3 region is CSVTASTDTYGYTF. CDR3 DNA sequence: TGCAGCGTCACAGCTTCAACAGATACCTATGGCTACACCTTC.

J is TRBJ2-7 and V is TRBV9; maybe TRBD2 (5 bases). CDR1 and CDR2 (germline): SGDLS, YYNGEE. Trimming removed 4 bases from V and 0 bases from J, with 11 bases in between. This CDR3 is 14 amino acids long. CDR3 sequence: CASSPGTVSYEQYF. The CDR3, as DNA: TGTGCCAGCAGCCCGGGAACAGTCTCCTACGAGCAGTACTTC.

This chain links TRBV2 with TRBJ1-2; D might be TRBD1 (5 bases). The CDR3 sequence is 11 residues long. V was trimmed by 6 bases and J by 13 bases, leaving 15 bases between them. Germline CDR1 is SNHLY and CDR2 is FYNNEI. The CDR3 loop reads CASSPGPLSTF. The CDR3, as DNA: TGTGCCAGCAGCCCAGGGCCCTTATCCACCTTC.

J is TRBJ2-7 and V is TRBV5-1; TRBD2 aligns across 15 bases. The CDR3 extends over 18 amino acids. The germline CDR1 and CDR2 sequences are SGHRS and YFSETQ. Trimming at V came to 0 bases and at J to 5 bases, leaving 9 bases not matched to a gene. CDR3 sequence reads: CASSLGRGLAGGPDEQYF. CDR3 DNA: TGCGCCAGCAGCTTGGGACGAGGACTAGCGGGAGGGCCCGACGAGCAGTACTTC. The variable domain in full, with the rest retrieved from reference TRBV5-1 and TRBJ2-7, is KAGVTQTPRYLIKTRGQQVTLSCSPISGHRSVSWYQQTPGQGLQFLFEYFSETQRNKGNFPGRFSGRQFSNSRSEMNVSTLELGDSALYLCASSLGRGLAGGPDEQYFGPGTRLTVT.

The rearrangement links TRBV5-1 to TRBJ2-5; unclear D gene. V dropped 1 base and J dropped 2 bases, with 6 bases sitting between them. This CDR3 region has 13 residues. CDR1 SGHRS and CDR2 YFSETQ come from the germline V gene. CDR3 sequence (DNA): TGCGCCAGCAGCTTGACATGGCAAGAGACCCAGTACTTC. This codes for CASSLTWQETQYF.

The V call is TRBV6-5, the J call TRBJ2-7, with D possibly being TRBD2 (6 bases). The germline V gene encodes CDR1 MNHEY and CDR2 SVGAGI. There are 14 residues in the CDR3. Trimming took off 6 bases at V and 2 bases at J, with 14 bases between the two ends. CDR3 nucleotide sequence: TGTGCCAGCAGGTACAGGAGGGGCCCCTACGAGCAGTACTTC. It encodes CASRYRRGPYEQYF.

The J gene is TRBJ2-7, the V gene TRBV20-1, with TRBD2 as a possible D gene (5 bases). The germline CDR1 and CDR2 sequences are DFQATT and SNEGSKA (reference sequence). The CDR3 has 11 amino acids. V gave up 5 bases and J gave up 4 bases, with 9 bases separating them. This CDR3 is CSADTGYEQYF. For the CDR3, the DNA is TGCAGTGCTGACACGGGGTACGAGCAGTACTTC.

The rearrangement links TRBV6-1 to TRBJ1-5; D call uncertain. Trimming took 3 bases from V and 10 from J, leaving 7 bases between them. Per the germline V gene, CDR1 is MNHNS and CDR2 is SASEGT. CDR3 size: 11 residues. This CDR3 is CASSEIYPQHF. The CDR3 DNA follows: TGTGCCAGCAGTGAGATCTACCCCCAGCATTTT.

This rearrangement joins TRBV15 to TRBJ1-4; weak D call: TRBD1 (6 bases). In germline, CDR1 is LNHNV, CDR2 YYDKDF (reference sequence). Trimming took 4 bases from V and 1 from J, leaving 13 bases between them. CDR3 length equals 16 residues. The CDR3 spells CATSIRGGGTNEKLFF. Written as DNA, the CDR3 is TGTGCCACCAGCATCCGGGGAGGGGGAACTAATGAAAAACTGTTTTTT.

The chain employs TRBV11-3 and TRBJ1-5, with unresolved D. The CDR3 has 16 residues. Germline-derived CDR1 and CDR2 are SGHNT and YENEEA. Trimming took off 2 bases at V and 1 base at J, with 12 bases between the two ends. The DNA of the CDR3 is TGTGCCAGCAGCTTATTTTCGTCCCCCAGCAATCAGCCCCAGCATTTT. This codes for CASSLFSSPSNQPQHF. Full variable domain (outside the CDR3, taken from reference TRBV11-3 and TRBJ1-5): EAGVVQSPRYKIIEKKQPVAFWCNPISGHNTLYWYLQNLGQGPELLIRYENEEAVDDSQLPKDRFSAERLKGVDSTLKIQPAELGDSAVYLCASSLFSSPSNQPQHFGDGTRLSIL.

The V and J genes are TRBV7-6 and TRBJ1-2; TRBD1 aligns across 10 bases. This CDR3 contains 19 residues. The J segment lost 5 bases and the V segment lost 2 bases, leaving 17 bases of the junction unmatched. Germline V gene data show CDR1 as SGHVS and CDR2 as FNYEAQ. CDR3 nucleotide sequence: TGTGCCAGCAGCTTAATGGGGCCGGGACAGGGGACCTCGCGTTATGGCTACACCTTC. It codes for CASSLMGPGQGTSRYGYTF.

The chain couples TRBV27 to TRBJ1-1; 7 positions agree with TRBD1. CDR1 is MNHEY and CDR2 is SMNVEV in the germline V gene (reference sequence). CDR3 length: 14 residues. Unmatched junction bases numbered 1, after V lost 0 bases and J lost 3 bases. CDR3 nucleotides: TGTGCCAGCAGTTTATCCACAGGGGACACTGAAGCTTTCTTT. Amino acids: CASSLSTGDTEAFF.